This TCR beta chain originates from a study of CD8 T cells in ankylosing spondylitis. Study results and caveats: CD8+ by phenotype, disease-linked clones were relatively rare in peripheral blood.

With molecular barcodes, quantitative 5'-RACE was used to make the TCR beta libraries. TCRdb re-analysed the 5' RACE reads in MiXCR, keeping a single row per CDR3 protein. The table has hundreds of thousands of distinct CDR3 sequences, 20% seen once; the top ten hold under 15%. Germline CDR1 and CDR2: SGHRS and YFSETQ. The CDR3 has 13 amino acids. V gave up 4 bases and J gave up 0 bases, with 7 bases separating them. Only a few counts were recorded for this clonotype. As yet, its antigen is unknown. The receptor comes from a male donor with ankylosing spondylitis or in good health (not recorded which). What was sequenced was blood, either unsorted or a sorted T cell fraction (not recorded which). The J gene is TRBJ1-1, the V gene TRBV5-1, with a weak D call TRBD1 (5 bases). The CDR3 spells CASSDRMNTEAFF. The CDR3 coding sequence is TGCGCCAGCAGCGACAGAATGAACACTGAAGCTTTCTTT.